The TCR beta chain described here comes from a study of blood T cells in healthy people across ages. This clonotype was observed many times. Samples each yielded at least 6 micrograms of total RNA. Germline assignment: CDR1 SGHRS and CDR2 YFSETQ. Trimming removed 2 bases from V and 8 bases from J; junction bases left unmatched: 3. CDR3 length: 15 residues. Through a sample-barcoded 5' primer and a J-beta primer mix, a second PCR was run for roughly 6 to 12 cycles. TCRdb fed the 5' RACE reads into MiXCR, producing one record per CDR3 protein. The sample records 650,000 or so distinct CDR3 sequences, approximately 52% being singletons.

The source of this sequence is a woman aged 80 or over in good health. V gene TRBV5-1 combines with J gene TRBJ2-1; 14 bases map to TRBD2. The sequencing input was blood. The CDR3 nucleotides are TGCGCCAGCAGCTTTGGGACTAGCGGGAGCGATGAGCAGTTCTTC. This sequence encodes CASSFGTSGSDEQFF.